This T cell receptor (beta chain) appears in the sequencing data of a study of regulatory T cells in long-lasting Graves disease. Of note for this clonotype: At one end the junction does not follow the germline gene, possibly because of a read error.

Specified time point: newly diagnosed GD, antithyroid drugs for less than 3 months. Preparation of the TCR library used RNA extracted from PBMCs. Arm-PCR of CDR3 regions and iRepertoire HTBI primers were used to build TCR beta libraries. TCRdb analysed the multiplex PCR reads with MiXCR anew, one entry per CDR3 protein. The sample shows hundreds of thousands of distinct CDR3 sequences, 15% to 20% of them seen only once. This sample was also put to use in a study of T cells in Graves' hyperthyroidism and ophthalmopathy.

This TCR was recovered from a woman aged 35 to 59 with Graves disease. The sequences come from peripheral blood mononuclear cells (PBMCs), collected at new diagnosis, from a patient treated with antithyroid drugs.

This CDR3 is CASSQEVGGGTYTQYF. CDR3 nucleotides: TGTGCCAGCAGCCAAGAGGTGGGGGGGGGCACATATACGCAGTATTTT. This sequence joins TRBV4-2 and TRBJ2-3, with D maybe TRBD2 (7 bases). Germline lookup yields CDR1 LGHNA and CDR2 YNFKEQ. This CDR3 has 16 amino acids.